The 9 T cell receptor beta chains presented below share a single source sample, sequenced in a study of human thymus T cells. Clones were read by immunoSEQ multiplex PCR, and TCRdb kept only the in-frame ones, dropping some. The sample records about 120,000 clones, approximately 96% being singletons. From resections taken during corrective heart surgery, the thymus tissue was obtained. The sequenced sample was thymus tissue. The receptors stem from a boy in the first two years of life with a congenital heart defect but otherwise immunologically healthy.

The chain has TRBV27 and TRBJ2-5; D call uncertain. The CDR3 covers 16 residues. V dropped 6 bases and J dropped 2 bases, with 19 bases sitting between them. CDR1 and CDR2 (germline): MNHEY, SMNVEV (reference sequence). The chain's CDR3 is CASRPVGSFAQETQYF. The DNA of the CDR3 is TGTGCCAGCAGGCCCGTCGGGTCTTTCGCTCAAGAGACCCAGTACTTC.

The chain employs TRBV9 and TRBJ1-2, with D tentatively TRBD1 (5 bases). The CDR3 extends over 14 amino acids. The germline V gene encodes CDR1 SGDLS and CDR2 YYNGEE. The V end was cut by 4 bases, the J end by 4 bases, with 14 bases between. This chain's CDR3 is CASSPVGGAYGYTF. CDR3 coding DNA: TGTGCCAGCAGCCCCGTCGGAGGGGCCTATGGCTACACCTTC.

The V gene is TRBV29-1, the J gene TRBJ1-2, with TRBD1 matching over 7 bases. The germline V gene has CDR1 SQVTM and CDR2 ANQGSEA. Losses at the gene ends were 3 bases for V and 4 bases for J; bases not matched to a gene: 5. This CDR3 is built from 13 residues. CDR3 residues: CSVDTGAVYGYTF. The CDR3 nucleotides read TGCAGCGTTGATACAGGGGCCGTCTATGGCTACACCTTC.

The rearrangement uses TRBV5-1 and TRBJ2-5; the match to TRBD2 covers 8 bases. Per germline, CDR1 SGHRS and CDR2 YFSETQ. CDR3 length equals 13 residues. The V segment lost 4 bases and the J segment 3 bases; nucleotides outside the gene matches: 2. The CDR3 region has the DNA TGCGCCAGCAGCACGGGACTAGAAGAGACCCAGTACTTC. Its translation: CASSTGLEETQYF.

This sequence joins TRBV9 and TRBJ2-1, with D tentatively TRBD1 (5 bases). Trimming cost V 3 bases and J 6 bases, with 16 bases left between them. The length of the CDR3 is 15 residues. Looked up from germline, CDR1 is SGDLS and CDR2 is YYNGEE. The CDR3 DNA follows: TGTGCCAGCAGCGCAGAACACAGGTTGGCCAATGAGCAGTTCTTC. It codes for CASSAEHRLANEQFF.

This chain joins TRBV7-3 and TRBJ2-7; no firm D call. The CDR3 runs 13 residues. Germline lookup yields CDR1 SGHTA and CDR2 FQGTGA. V shed 5 bases and J shed 7 bases, with 15 bases lying between them. Here the CDR3 reads CASSLHPTGEQYF. CDR3 sequence (DNA): TGTGCCAGCAGCCTCCACCCGACTGGTGAGCAGTACTTC.

The chain uses TRBV29-1 and TRBJ2-7, with D maybe TRBD2 (6 bases). The CDR3 has 13 residues. With 7 bases removed from V and 7 bases from J, the gap between germline ends came to 20 bases. The germline V gene encodes CDR1 SQVTM and CDR2 ANQGSEA. CDR3 amino acids: CSAWDARDWEQYF. As DNA, the CDR3 is TGCAGCGCCTGGGACGCCCGGGACTGGGAGCAGTACTTC.

The sample holds one count of this clone. The V gene is TRBV4-2, the J gene TRBJ2-7; 7 bases fit TRBD1. From germline, CDR1 is LGHNA and CDR2 YNFKEQ. The CDR3 runs 13 residues. The trim removed 2 bases at V and 3 bases at J, leaving 1 base unmatched. CDR3 sequence (DNA): TGTGCCAGCAGCCAAACAGGGGACTACGAGCAGTACTTC. This translates into CASSQTGDYEQYF.

The V and J genes are TRBV6-5 and TRBJ2-1, with TRBD1 matching over 9 bases. J gave up 5 bases and V 6 bases, and 2 bases lay outside the gene matches. This CDR3 has 13 residues. Germline-derived CDR1 and CDR2 are MNHEY and SVGAGI. The CDR3 protein is CASRDRGNNEQFF. For the CDR3, the DNA is TGTGCCAGCAGGGACAGGGGAAACAATGAGCAGTTCTTC.